These T cell receptor beta chains were read from a single sample in a study of CD8+ T cells in alopecia areata. Repertoires were generated with immunoSEQ multiplex PCR, while TCRdb's copy carries only in-frame clones and drops some. The repertoire holds about 110,000 clones, approximately 63% seen once, with around 20% in the top ten. The specimen sequenced was CD8+ T cells sorted from blood. The receptors were sampled from a human donor in good health. Both conserved end residues are part of each CDR3. Fields, in order: CDR3 DNA, CDR3 protein, J gene, D gene, V gene, clone size. The D gene is left open where the match is weak. A row's size may be missing; if present it is once, few, many or a size class.

DNA: TGTGCCAGCAGTTTATATCGGTCGCAGGGATCAGTGGATACGCAGTATTTT
CDR3: CASSLYRSQGSVDTQYF
J: TRBJ2-3
D: NA
V: TRBV27
size: NA

DNA: TGTGCCAGCAGCTTATTACAGGACCCCTACAATGAGCAGTTCTTC
CDR3: CASSLLQDPYNEQFF
J: TRBJ2-1
D: NA
V: TRBV7-9
size: NA

DNA: TGTGCCAGCAGCTTGGACACGTCCTACGAGCAGTACTTC
CDR3: CASSLDTSYEQYF
J: TRBJ2-7
D: NA
V: TRBV7-8
size: few

DNA: TGCAGCGTTGAAGATCAGGCGGGGAGCCCTGAAGCTTTCTTT
CDR3: CSVEDQAGSPEAFF
J: TRBJ1-1
D: NA
V: TRBV29-1
size: NA

DNA: TGTGCCAGCAGCTTACAGGGTACCTATAATTCACCCCTCCACTTT
CDR3: CASSLQGTYNSPLHF
J: TRBJ1-6
D: NA
V: TRBV11-2
size: NA

DNA: TGCGCCAGCAGCCAAGCCCAGGGGATGTATGGCTACACCTTC
CDR3: CASSQAQGMYGYTF
J: TRBJ1-2
D: NA
V: TRBV4-1
size: NA

DNA: TGTGCCAGCAGAGAGGGGGCGGGCACAGATACGCAGTATTTT
CDR3: CASREGAGTDTQYF
J: TRBJ2-3
D: TRBD1
V: TRBV2
size: NA

DNA: TGTGCCAGCAGCTTCGGTACTACCAATGAGCAGTTCTTC
CDR3: CASSFGTTNEQFF
J: TRBJ2-1
D: NA
V: TRBV5-6
size: NA

DNA: TGTGCCAGCAGCCCAAACAGGGGGATCATCTATGGCTACACCTTC
CDR3: CASSPNRGIIYGYTF
J: TRBJ1-2
D: TRBD1
V: TRBV4-2
size: NA

DNA: TGCGCCAGCAGCCAACCGGCAGACAATCAGCCCCAGCATTTT
CDR3: CASSQPADNQPQHF
J: TRBJ1-5
D: NA
V: TRBV4-1
size: NA

DNA: TGTGCCAGCAGTTTCGCAGCGGGTTACAATGAGCAGTTCTTC
CDR3: CASSFAAGYNEQFF
J: TRBJ2-1
D: NA
V: TRBV27
size: NA

DNA: TGTGCCAGCAGTAGGGAGGGGGGTTTCCAAGAGACCCAGTACTTC
CDR3: CASSREGGFQETQYF
J: TRBJ2-5
D: NA
V: TRBV7-8
size: NA

DNA: TGTGCCAGCAGCTTAGGACCAGGGGGTTACACAGATACGCAGTATTTT
CDR3: CASSLGPGGYTDTQYF
J: TRBJ2-3
D: TRBD1
V: TRBV7-8
size: few

DNA: TGTGCCTGGAGTGCGGTCGGGGGCCAATTCGAGACCCAGTACTTC
CDR3: CAWSAVGGQFETQYF
J: TRBJ2-5
D: NA
V: TRBV30
size: NA

DNA: TGTGCCAGGCCGACCGGACAGGTCAATCAGCCCCAGCATTTT
CDR3: CARPTGQVNQPQHF
J: TRBJ1-5
D: TRBD1
V: TRBV19
size: NA

DNA: TGCAGTGCCCGCCTAGACTACGAGCAGTACTTC
CDR3: CSARLDYEQYF
J: TRBJ2-7
D: NA
V: TRBV20-1
size: NA

DNA: TGTGCCAGCAGTGAAACGGGCAGGATGACCTACGAGCAGTACTTC
CDR3: CASSETGRMTYEQYF
J: TRBJ2-7
D: NA
V: TRBV2
size: NA

DNA: TGTGCCAGCAGCCCGGACGCGACAGCTTTTTACAATCAGCCCCAGCATTTT
CDR3: CASSPDATAFYNQPQHF
J: TRBJ1-5
D: NA
V: TRBV5-8
size: few

DNA: TGTGCCAGCAGCTTTGGCAATCAGCCCCAGCATTTT
CDR3: CASSFGNQPQHF
J: TRBJ1-5
D: NA
V: TRBV7-6
size: NA

DNA: TGCGCCAGCAGCTTGACAGGGGTCGTCGAGCAGTACTTC
CDR3: CASSLTGVVEQYF
J: TRBJ2-7
D: TRBD1
V: TRBV5-1
size: few

DNA: TGCAGTGCGGAGACCTACAATGAGCAGTTCTTC
CDR3: CSAETYNEQFF
J: TRBJ2-1
D: NA
V: TRBV20-1
size: NA

DNA: TGTGCCAGCAGTTTATCCGGGAGTCAGCCCCAGCATTTT
CDR3: CASSLSGSQPQHF
J: TRBJ1-5
D: NA
V: TRBV27
size: NA

DNA: TGCGCCAGCAGCCAAGAAGAGGGATACAATGAGCAGTTCTTC
CDR3: CASSQEEGYNEQFF
J: TRBJ2-1
D: NA
V: TRBV4-3
size: NA

DNA: TGTGCCAGCAGCTCCCCCCCGGGGGAGCAGTACTTC
CDR3: CASSSPPGEQYF
J: TRBJ2-7
D: NA
V: TRBV5-6
size: NA

DNA: TGCGCCAGCAGCCAATTCACCTCCACGGAAATGAACACTGAAGCTTTCTTT
CDR3: CASSQFTSTEMNTEAFF
J: TRBJ1-1
D: NA
V: TRBV4-1
size: few

DNA: TGTGCCAGCAGCCAAGATCAGCCGAACCGGTATAGCAATCAGCCCCAGCATTTT
CDR3: CASSQDQPNRYSNQPQHF
J: TRBJ1-5
D: NA
V: TRBV14
size: NA

DNA: TGTGCCAGCAGCCCCCCACACGGGGGAGGGACAGATACGCAGTATTTT
CDR3: CASSPPHGGGTDTQYF
J: TRBJ2-3
D: TRBD2
V: TRBV7-2
size: NA

DNA: TGTGCCAGCAGTGACCATAATTCACCCCTCCACTTT
CDR3: CASSDHNSPLHF
J: TRBJ1-6
D: NA
V: TRBV25-1
size: few

DNA: TGTGCCAGCAGCCCGGGACCGGCTAAGGAAAAACTGTTTTTT
CDR3: CASSPGPAKEKLFF
J: TRBJ1-4
D: NA
V: TRBV13
size: NA

DNA: TGTGCCAGCGAGCGGGGCGGGGAGACCCAGTACTTC
CDR3: CASERGGETQYF
J: TRBJ2-5
D: TRBD2
V: TRBV2
size: few

DNA: TGTGCCAGCAGGGGGACAGATACGCAGTATTTT
CDR3: CASRGTDTQYF
J: TRBJ2-3
D: NA
V: TRBV13
size: NA

DNA: TGTGCCAGCAGCCCCTCGGGGACCCCTGGGACTGAAGCTTTCTTT
CDR3: CASSPSGTPGTEAFF
J: TRBJ1-1
D: NA
V: TRBV9
size: NA

DNA: TGTGCCACCAGCAGAGATCGGCAGGGGCTCGACGAGCAGTACTTC
CDR3: CATSRDRQGLDEQYF
J: TRBJ2-7
D: NA
V: TRBV15
size: NA

DNA: TGTGCCAGCAGTTACTGGGCAGGGGGCGGAGATACGCAGTATTTT
CDR3: CASSYWAGGGDTQYF
J: TRBJ2-3
D: TRBD1
V: TRBV6-6
size: NA

DNA: TGCAGCGTTGGGACAGGACACAATGAGCAGTTCTTC
CDR3: CSVGTGHNEQFF
J: TRBJ2-1
D: TRBD1
V: TRBV29-1
size: NA

DNA: TGTGCCAGTACATGGGGGGGAAACAGCAATCAGCCCCAGCATTTT
CDR3: CASTWGGNSNQPQHF
J: TRBJ1-5
D: NA
V: TRBV19
size: many

DNA: TGTGCCAGTAGGGATGCGGAGGGGCGGCTCGGCGGCTATGGCTACACCTTC
CDR3: CASRDAEGRLGGYGYTF
J: TRBJ1-2
D: NA
V: TRBV19
size: few

DNA: TGTGCCAGCAGCTTAGTCCAAGCTAACTATGGCTACACCTTC
CDR3: CASSLVQANYGYTF
J: TRBJ1-2
D: NA
V: TRBV7-2
size: NA

DNA: TGTGCCAGCAGCTCCACAGGAGACTACGAGCAGTACTTC
CDR3: CASSSTGDYEQYF
J: TRBJ2-7
D: NA
V: TRBV7-9
size: NA

DNA: TGTGCTAGTGGTATTACCGGGACAGGGAGGAATGGCTACACCTTC
CDR3: CASGITGTGRNGYTF
J: TRBJ1-2
D: TRBD1
V: TRBV12-5
size: NA

DNA: TGTGCCACCAGCAGAGATATGACGACAGAAAACATTCAGTACTTC
CDR3: CATSRDMTTENIQYF
J: TRBJ2-4
D: NA
V: TRBV15
size: few

DNA: TGTGCCAGCAGCTTGCAGCGGGGGGCCTTTAATGAGCAGTTCTTC
CDR3: CASSLQRGAFNEQFF
J: TRBJ2-1
D: TRBD2
V: TRBV7-8
size: NA

DNA: TGTGCCAGCAGCGAAGGACCGGCCTTCTTCTATGGCTACACCTTC
CDR3: CASSEGPAFFYGYTF
J: TRBJ1-2
D: NA
V: TRBV2
size: NA

DNA: TGTGCCAGCAGCAGAGACAGGGGGTCGGAAGAGACCCAGTACTTC
CDR3: CASSRDRGSEETQYF
J: TRBJ2-5
D: TRBD1
V: TRBV6-1
size: few

DNA: TGTGCCTGGAGTGTATCTGGCCCCTACGAGCAGTACTTC
CDR3: CAWSVSGPYEQYF
J: TRBJ2-7
D: NA
V: TRBV30
size: medium-sized

DNA: TGTGCCAGCAGCGATCCGGGACTAGAGGGGCAAGAGACCCAGTACTTC
CDR3: CASSDPGLEGQETQYF
J: TRBJ2-5
D: TRBD2
V: TRBV2
size: NA

DNA: TGTGCCAGCAGTTACATATCGGGGGGACCAGAGACCCAGTACTTC
CDR3: CASSYISGGPETQYF
J: TRBJ2-5
D: TRBD2
V: TRBV6-5
size: NA

DNA: TGCAGCGTAGTCGTGGAACCCCCCCCACTATGGTTGCAGTACTTC
CDR3: CSVVVEPPPLWLQYF
J: TRBJ2-7
D: NA
V: TRBV29-1
size: few

DNA: TGTGCCAGCAGCTTACCTAAACAGGTATCCTATGGCTACACCTTC
CDR3: CASSLPKQVSYGYTF
J: TRBJ1-2
D: NA
V: TRBV13
size: NA

DNA: TGTGCCAGCAGCGACATTGGGCCAGGGACCTTCTACGAGCAGTACTTC
CDR3: CASSDIGPGTFYEQYF
J: TRBJ2-7
D: NA
V: TRBV7-9
size: NA

DNA: TGTGCCATCAGTGAGTCTAACTGGGGGTCCCAAGAGACCCAGTACTTC
CDR3: CAISESNWGSQETQYF
J: TRBJ2-5
D: NA
V: TRBV10-3
size: NA

DNA: TGCGCCAGCAGCTTGTACAACGCCCAGTACTTC
CDR3: CASSLYNAQYF
J: TRBJ2-5
D: NA
V: TRBV5-1
size: NA

DNA: TGTGCCAGCAGTTACGGATGGGATACGCAGTATTTT
CDR3: CASSYGWDTQYF
J: TRBJ2-3
D: NA
V: TRBV6-6
size: NA

DNA: TGTGCCAGCAGCGTTGAGCATTACCCCAACACCGGGGAGCTGTTTTTT
CDR3: CASSVEHYPNTGELFF
J: TRBJ2-2
D: NA
V: TRBV9
size: NA

DNA: TGTGCCAGCAGCCCAAGGGCAGCAGAGTCGAGGACCGGGGAGCTGTTTTTT
CDR3: CASSPRAAESRTGELFF
J: TRBJ2-2
D: NA
V: TRBV28
size: NA